This passage covers 23 T cell receptor beta chains from one sample sequenced in a study of cytomegalovirus exposure and HLA in healthy donors. Amplification used 60 Vbeta primers and 13 Jbeta primers. Assay used: immunoSEQ multiplex PCR; TCRdb lists only in-frame clones, some missing. Of 100,000 to 120,000 clones listed, about 79% are singletons. Sequencing used PBMCs. The receptors were sampled from a woman aged 18 to 35 in good health and CMV-seronegative.

The rearrangement joins TRBV28 to TRBJ1-4; 8 bases align to TRBD1. V was clipped by 7 bases and J by 8 bases; unmatched bases: 3. Germline CDR1 MDHEN, CDR2 SYDVKM. The CDR3 runs 12 residues. The CDR3, as DNA: TGTGCCAGCAAACAGGGGGGAGAAAAACTGTTTTTT. Its translation is CASKQGGEKLFF.

The chain employs TRBV5-1 and TRBJ1-1, with D unresolved. Trimming took off 4 bases at V and 0 bases at J, with 7 bases between the two ends. This CDR3 has 13 residues. CDR1 SGHRS and CDR2 YFSETQ come from the germline V gene. CDR3 region: CASSLVVNTEAFF. Here the CDR3 DNA reads TGCGCCAGCAGCCTAGTAGTGAACACTGAAGCTTTCTTT.

The V gene is TRBV27, the J gene TRBJ1-5; D is ambiguous. Per the germline V gene, CDR1 is MNHEY and CDR2 is SMNVEV (reference sequence). The V gene lost 8 bases and the J gene lost 2 bases, with 10 bases spanning the gap. The CDR3 extends over 13 amino acids. For the CDR3, the DNA is TGTGCCAGCTCTGGTCGGGGCAATCAGCCCCAGCATTTT. Translation gives CASSGRGNQPQHF.

For this clone: One end of the junction does not line up with germline, which may come from a read error. This chain connects TRBV7-7 to TRBJ2-1; 9 positions match TRBD1. CDR1 and CDR2 (germline): SSHAT, FNYEAQ (reference sequence). There are 15 residues in the CDR3. The DNA of the CDR3 is TGTGCTAGCAGCTCGGTGGGACAGGGTACAAATGAGCAGTTCTTC. This translates into CASSSVGQGTNEQFF. Variable domain in full (rest from reference TRBV7-7 and TRBJ2-1): GAGVSQSPRYKVTKRGQDVTLRCDPISSHATLYWYQQALGQGPEFLTYFNYEAQPDKSGLPSDRFSAERPEGSISTLTIQRTEQRDSAMYRCASSSVGQGTNEQFFGPGTRLTVL.

The CDR3 coding sequence is TGCGCCAGCAGCCAAGATAGGGCAGGGGGCAGGGATACGCAGTATTTT. This translates into CASSQDRAGGRDTQYF. V and J are TRBV4-3 and TRBJ2-3, with TRBD1 identical over 8 bases. This CDR3 has 16 residues. J lost 6 bases, V lost 0 bases, and 8 bases had no gene match. The germline V gene encodes CDR1 LGHNA and CDR2 YSLEER.

CDR3 DNA: TGTGCCAGCAGACAGACAGGGGTTGGTGGCTACACCTTC. Amino acid sequence: CASRQTGVGGYTF. J is TRBJ1-2 and V is TRBV25-1, with TRBD1 matching 8 bases. Losses at the gene ends were 6 bases for V and 7 bases for J; bases not matched to a gene: 7. The CDR3 extends over 13 amino acids. In germline, CDR1 is MGHDK, CDR2 SYGVNS.

This clone was seen a handful of times. The gene calls are TRBV6-1 and TRBJ1-1, with 11 bases lining up with TRBD1. V shed 4 bases, J shed 8 bases, and the junction held 9 bases outside the gene matches. CDR3 size: 15 residues. The germline V gene encodes CDR1 MNHNS and CDR2 SASEGT. Here the CDR3 DNA reads TGTGCCAGCAGTGTGTCGGGACAGGGGGAGCTGGAAGCTTTCTTT. This codes for CASSVSGQGELEAFF.

As to this clone: At one of its ends the junction is not consistent with the germline gene, which may arise from a read error. J is TRBJ1-2 and V is TRBV5-4, with D unclear. The CDR3 is 11 amino acids. Germline V gene data show CDR1 as SGHNT and CDR2 as YYREEE (reference sequence). CDR3 amino acids: CASSFSMERIF. For the CDR3, the DNA is TGTGCCAGCAGCTTTTCGATGGAGCGGATCTTC.

This clone was recorded a few times. The J gene is TRBJ1-2, the V gene TRBV30; the D is unclear. There are 11 residues in the CDR3. V was trimmed by 2 bases and J by 7 bases, leaving 8 bases between them. CDR1 GTSNPN and CDR2 SVGIG come from the germline V gene (reference sequence). This CDR3 is CAWSNLSGYTF. The CDR3 coding sequence is TGTGCCTGGAGTAATCTTTCTGGCTACACCTTC.

The V call is TRBV2, the J call TRBJ1-3; the D is unclear. V was shortened by 0 bases and J by 1 base, with 10 bases between the two germline ends. This CDR3 has 16 residues. Per the germline V gene, CDR1 is SNHLY and CDR2 is FYNNEI. The CDR3: CASSEAHGYSGNTIYF. For the CDR3, the DNA is TGTGCCAGCAGTGAAGCGCACGGGTATTCTGGAAACACCATATATTTT. Full variable domain (rest looked up from reference TRBV2 and TRBJ1-3): EPEVTQTPSHQVTQMGQEVILRCVPISNHLYFYWYRQILGQKVEFLVSFYNNEISEKSEIFDDQFSVERPDGSNFTLKIRSTKLEDSAMYFCASSEAHGYSGNTIYFGEGSWLTVV.

The gene calls are TRBV5-1 and TRBJ2-3, with 9 positions matching TRBD2. CDR1 and CDR2 from the germline V gene are SGHRS and YFSETQ. Losses at the gene ends were 7 bases for V and 5 bases for J; bases not matched to a gene: 11. The CDR3 loop spans 15 amino acids. The CDR3 here is CASSGGRAERDTQYF. The CDR3 bases are TGCGCCAGCTCCGGCGGGAGGGCGGAACGAGATACGCAGTATTTT.

V gene TRBV28 combines with J gene TRBJ1-5; the match to TRBD1 covers 9 bases. With 3 bases clipped from V and 7 bases from J, the junction kept 7 bases outside the gene matches. Germline CDR1 MDHEN, CDR2 SYDVKM. This CDR3 comprises 15 residues. The CDR3 reads CASSFAGDREQPQHF. In DNA form, the CDR3 reads TGTGCCAGCAGTTTTGCCGGGGACAGGGAACAGCCCCAGCATTTT.

V and J are TRBV4-2 and TRBJ1-4, with D uncertain. The length of the CDR3 is 16 residues. Germline V gives CDR1 LGHNA, CDR2 YNFKEQ. Trimming cost V 1 base and J 8 bases, with 17 bases left between them. This CDR3 is CASSQGRMGSGEKLFF. For the CDR3, the DNA is TGTGCCAGCAGCCAAGGACGAATGGGCTCGGGGGAAAAACTGTTTTTT.

The chain carries TRBV7-6 and TRBJ1-6, with a possible D match to TRBD1 (6 bases). Germline CDR1 and CDR2: SGHVS and FNYEAQ. The length of the CDR3 is 17 residues. V lost 3 bases to trimming and J lost 6 bases, with 18 bases between them. The CDR3 DNA reads TGTGCCAGCAGCTTGGGGGGGGGCAGCTTCGTTAATTCACCCCTCCACTTT. It specifies CASSLGGGSFVNSPLHF.

This clone was recorded a few times. V gene TRBV30 combines with J gene TRBJ1-1; D ambiguous. CDR1 and CDR2 (germline): GTSNPN, SVGIG (reference sequence). This CDR3 comprises 13 residues. Trimming removed 2 bases at V and 0 bases at J, with 7 bases between. The CDR3 protein is CAWSLQLNTEAFF. CDR3 coding DNA: TGTGCCTGGAGTCTACAGCTGAACACTGAAGCTTTCTTT.

V and J are TRBV28 and TRBJ2-1; TRBD2 agrees at 8 bases. Germline lookup yields CDR1 MDHEN and CDR2 SYDVKM. The CDR3 is 15 residues long. J lost 9 bases, V lost 5 bases, and 12 bases had no gene match. CDR3 residues: CASSPRGGRLGEQFF. The CDR3 region has the DNA TGTGCCAGCAGTCCCCGGGGGGGCAGGTTGGGTGAGCAGTTCTTC.

This rearrangement joins TRBV7-9 to TRBJ1-6; D not certain. Trimming pared 6 bases from V and 0 bases from J, leaving 15 bases between. The V gene's germline CDR1 is SEHNR and CDR2 FQNEAQ (reference sequence). The CDR3 covers 17 residues. CDR3 residues: CASRASSGASYNSPLHF. CDR3 DNA sequence: TGTGCCAGCAGAGCCTCATCGGGTGCCTCCTATAATTCACCCCTCCACTTT.

In the case of this clone: At the DNA level, this CDR3 is encoded by other sequences in the same sample as well. The V call is TRBV29-1, the J call TRBJ2-3; 8 bases line up with TRBD2. Germline CDR1 is SQVTM and CDR2 is ANQGSEA. J gave up 1 base and V 3 bases, and 3 bases lay outside the gene matches. The CDR3 runs to 14 residues. In DNA form, the CDR3 reads TGCAGCGTTGAGGGTAGCGGGGGCACAGATACGCAGTATTTT. Translated, it gives CSVEGSGGTDTQYF.

The rearrangement joins TRBV6-6 to TRBJ2-3; possibly TRBD2 for D (6 bases). Trimming pared 2 bases from V and 0 bases from J, leaving 9 bases between. This CDR3 has 15 amino acids. Germline V gene sequence: CDR1 MNHNY, CDR2 SVGAGI (reference sequence). The CDR3 loop is CASSYGDFSTDTQYF. CDR3 in DNA: TGTGCCAGCAGTTACGGGGACTTCAGCACAGATACGCAGTATTTT.

The chain uses TRBV7-9 and TRBJ1-6; 9 bases match TRBD1. The CDR3 covers 19 residues. J was trimmed by 6 bases and V by 4 bases; bases with no gene match: 16. The germline V gene encodes CDR1 SEHNR and CDR2 FQNEAQ (reference sequence). This CDR3 reads CASSYHSSGTGFFNSPLHF. As DNA, the CDR3 is TGTGCCAGCAGCTACCATAGTTCCGGGACAGGGTTTTTTAATTCACCCCTCCACTTT.

The V gene is TRBV5-1, the J gene TRBJ1-1, with TRBD1 matching over 10 bases. The germline V gene has CDR1 SGHRS and CDR2 YFSETQ. V lost 3 bases and J lost 4; bases outside the gene matches: 3. This CDR3 is built from 14 residues. DNA for the CDR3: TGCGCCAGCAGCTCGGACAGGGGGAGCACTGAAGCTTTCTTT. This codes for CASSSDRGSTEAFF.

In nucleotides, the CDR3 is TGTGCCAGCAGTGAATTGAGCTCTGGAAACACCATATATTTT. Protein: CASSELSSGNTIYF. The gene calls are TRBV6-1 and TRBJ1-3, with D uncertain. The CDR3 has 14 residues. CDR1 is MNHNS, CDR2 SASEGT, per germline. Trimming pared 2 bases from V and 0 bases from J, leaving 5 bases between.

The J gene is TRBJ1-5, the V gene TRBV6-1; 9 nucleotides match TRBD1. Germline V gene data show CDR1 as MNHNS and CDR2 as SASEGT. This CDR3 is 16 amino acids long. Trimming at V came to 2 bases and at J to 1 base, leaving 3 bases not matched to a gene. CDR3 region: CASSEYRGQSNQPQHF. CDR3 coding DNA: TGTGCCAGCAGTGAATACAGGGGGCAGAGCAATCAGCCCCAGCATTTT.